This T cell receptor (beta chain) was obtained from a study of shared clonotypes between healthy human individuals. CD4+ cells were split into CD45RA+ naive and CD45RA-negative memory subsets. Sequencing was at deep level. Only in-frame clones appear in the TCRdb table, and some are missing; sequencing was by immunoSEQ multiplex PCR. The sample carries around 990,000 clones, roughly 80% recorded once. Material: memory CD4+ T cells from PBMCs. Subset indicated: CD45RA-negative fraction. This receptor was obtained from a man aged 18 to 35 in good health. Some clones in this sample may be carry-over from other donors' samples.

The CDR3 DNA follows: TGCGCCAGCAGTCAGGCGGAGACCCAGTACTTC. Residues: CASSQAETQYF. V gene TRBV5-1 combines with J gene TRBJ2-5, with no clear D. Per germline, CDR1 SGHRS and CDR2 YFSETQ. V was pared by 5 bases and J by 5 bases, with 7 bases between. This CDR3 comprises 11 residues.